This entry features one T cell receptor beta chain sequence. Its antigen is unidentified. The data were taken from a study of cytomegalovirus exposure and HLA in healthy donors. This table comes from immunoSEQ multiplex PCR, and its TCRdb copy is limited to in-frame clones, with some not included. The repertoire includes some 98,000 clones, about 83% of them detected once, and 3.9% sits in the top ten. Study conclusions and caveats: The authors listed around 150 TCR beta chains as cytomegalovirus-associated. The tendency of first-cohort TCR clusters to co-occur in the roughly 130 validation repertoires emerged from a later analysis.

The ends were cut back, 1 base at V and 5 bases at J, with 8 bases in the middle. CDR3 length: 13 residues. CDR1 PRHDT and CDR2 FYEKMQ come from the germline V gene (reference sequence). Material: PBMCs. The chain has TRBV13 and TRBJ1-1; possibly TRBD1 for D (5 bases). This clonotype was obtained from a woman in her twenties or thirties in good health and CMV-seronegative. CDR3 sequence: CASSLARGTEAFF. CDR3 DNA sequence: TGTGCCAGCAGCTTAGCTCGGGGGACTGAAGCTTTCTTT.